A single sample is the source of the 17 T cell receptor beta chains below, sequenced in a study of T-cell memory formation after mild COVID-19. TCRdb re-analysed the 5' RACE reads in MiXCR, keeping a single row per CDR3 protein. The data contain around 450,000 distinct CDR3 sequences, 15% to 25% of them singletons. Material for sequencing was PBMCs or a T cell subset sorted from them (not recorded which). The receptor source for this set is an adult woman who had mild COVID-19 (a few samples of this study predate the infection). Cell type and time point are not known.

This clonotype was detected ten times or more. V gene TRBV2 combines with J gene TRBJ1-5; weak D call: TRBD1 (6 bases). Germline CDR1 reads SNHLY; CDR2 reads FYNNEI. This CDR3 is 15 amino acids long. Trimming pared 10 bases from V and 0 bases from J, leaving 16 bases between. The DNA for the CDR3 is TGTGCCATGGGACACCTCTACGATAGCAATCAGCCCCAGCATTTT. This codes for CAMGHLYDSNQPQHF.

This clonotype turned up a few times. The rearrangement joins TRBV7-3 to TRBJ2-1; D might be TRBD2 (6 bases). The V gene's germline CDR1 is SGHTA and CDR2 FQGTGA. The V gene lost 2 bases and the J gene lost 8 bases, with 13 bases spanning the gap. The CDR3 has 14 residues. The CDR3 DNA follows: TGTGCCAGCAGCTTAGACGCGGGACCTGATGAGCAGTTCTTC. Translation: CASSLDAGPDEQFF.

The genes are TRBV9 and TRBJ1-1, with TRBD1 as a possible D gene (5 bases). Germline CDR1 SGDLS, CDR2 YYNGEE. This CDR3 comprises 14 residues. V lost 1 base and J lost 9, with 16 bases in between. The CDR3 sequence is CASSVIGADIKAFF. The CDR3 DNA sequence: TGTGCCAGCAGCGTAATTGGGGCGGACATTAAAGCTTTCTTT. The variable domain in full, with the rest retrieved from reference TRBV9 and TRBJ1-1, is DSGVTQTPKHLITATGQRVTLRCSPRSGDLSVYWYQQSLDQGLQFLIQYYNGEERAKGNILERFSAQQFPDLHSELNLSSLELGDSALYFCASSVIGADIKAFFGQGTRLTVV.

This clonotype was seen more than once but under ten times. At one end, the junction sequence differs from germline, possibly due to a read error. This chain's CDR3 is CASKGVGDTEAFF. CDR3 DNA sequence: TGCGCTAGCAAGGGGGTCGGGGACACTGAAGCTTTCTTT. The chain carries TRBV5-1 and TRBJ1-1, with D perhaps matching TRBD1 (6 bases). From germline, CDR1 is SGHRS and CDR2 YFSETQ. The CDR3 has 13 residues.

Only a few counts were recorded for this clonotype. The V and J genes are TRBV5-6 and TRBJ2-1; D perhaps matches TRBD2 (5 bases). V dropped 7 bases and J dropped 0 bases, with 8 bases sitting between them. The CDR3 sequence is 13 residues long. The germline V gene encodes CDR1 SGHDT and CDR2 YYEEEE. The CDR3 loop reads CASARGSYNEQFF. For the CDR3, the DNA is TGTGCCAGCGCACGGGGCTCCTACAATGAGCAGTTCTTC.

This clonotype was detected ten times or more. The gene calls are TRBV6-6 and TRBJ2-1; TRBD2 agrees at 12 bases. The CDR3 spans 16 residues. V was pared by 6 bases and J by 2 bases, with 5 bases of the junction left unmatched. The germline CDR1 and CDR2 sequences are MNHNY and SVGAGI (reference sequence). The CDR3 region has the DNA TGTGCCAGCAGCCTTACTAGCGGGAGGACCTACAATGAGCAGTTCTTC. Its protein is CASSLTSGRTYNEQFF.

The table lists this clonotype with a few counts. The CDR3 spells CASVTGGTEAFF. The CDR3 bases are TGTGCCAGCGTTACAGGGGGAACTGAAGCTTTCTTT. The chain has TRBV6-1 and TRBJ1-1; 8 bases align to TRBD1. The CDR3 consists of 12 residues. In germline, CDR1 is MNHNS, CDR2 SASEGT. Germline trimming cut 8 bases from V and 5 bases from J; bases unmatched to any gene: 4.

Only a few counts were recorded for this clonotype. This chain joins TRBV6-2 or TRBV6-3 and TRBJ1-5; D possibly corresponds to TRBD1 (5 bases). CDR3 length: 15 amino acids. CDR1 and CDR2 (germline): MNHEY, SVGEGT. The ends were cut back, 0 bases at V and 4 bases at J, with 10 bases in the middle. As DNA, the CDR3 is TGTGCCAGCAGTTACTCGCCAGGGCGGAATCAGCCCCAGCATTTT. It is translated as CASSYSPGRNQPQHF.

This clonotype has only a few counts. The chain couples TRBV6-4 to TRBJ2-1; 8 positions match TRBD2. The germline CDR1 and CDR2 sequences are MRHNA and SNTAGT. The length of the CDR3 is 16 residues. V lost 2 bases and J lost 4; bases outside the gene matches: 7. CDR3 loop: CASSDQRGGWYNEQFF. Here the CDR3 DNA reads TGTGCCAGCAGTGACCAACGGGGGGGGTGGTACAATGAGCAGTTCTTC.

The genes are TRBV9 and TRBJ2-1, with 12 bases fitting TRBD2. From germline, CDR1 is SGDLS and CDR2 YYNGEE. The CDR3 loop spans 16 amino acids. Trimming at V came to 4 bases and at J to 10 bases, leaving 12 bases not matched to a gene. In DNA, the CDR3 is TGTGCCAGCAGCCAAAGGGCTAGCGGGGGGGTAGGGGAGCAGTTCTTC. Protein product: CASSQRASGGVGEQFF.

Only a few counts were recorded for this clonotype. V is TRBV5-1 and J is TRBJ1-2, with unresolved D. Trimming removed 4 bases at V and 3 bases at J, with 13 bases between. Germline CDR1 is SGHRS and CDR2 is YFSETQ. The CDR3 has 14 residues. The CDR3 here is CASSPSSGDYGYTF. The CDR3, as DNA: TGCGCCAGCAGCCCCTCGAGCGGAGACTATGGCTACACCTTC.

This clonotype was observed many times. The chain carries TRBV4-1 and TRBJ1-4; D is undetermined. CDR1 MGHRA and CDR2 YSYEKL come from the germline V gene. CDR3 length: 14 residues. The V and J ends lost 2 bases and 4 bases respectively, with 8 bases between them. The DNA for the CDR3 is TGCGCCAGCAGCCAAACAGAGAATAATGAAAAACTGTTTTTT. Its protein is CASSQTENNEKLFF.

This clonotype was seen more than once but under ten times. V and J are TRBV7-8 and TRBJ1-6, with 9 bases matching TRBD1. Germline-derived CDR1 and CDR2 are SGHVS and FQNEAQ. Trimming removed 3 bases from V and 1 base from J; junction bases left unmatched: 13. CDR3 length: 20 amino acids. Written as DNA, the CDR3 is TGTGCCAGCAGCTTCAGCCCGGGACAGGGAGGGAGGTCCTATAATTCACCCCTCCACTTT. This encodes CASSFSPGQGGRSYNSPLHF.

This clonotype was observed a handful of times. The rearrangement joins TRBV11-2 to TRBJ2-3; 12 positions match TRBD2. The CDR3 has 15 amino acids. CDR1 SGHAT and CDR2 FQNNGV come from the germline V gene. V was pared by 8 bases and J by 2 bases, with 5 bases of the junction left unmatched. The DNA of the CDR3 is TGTGCCAGCGTCGGACTAGCGGGACCCACAGATACGCAGTATTTT. This sequence encodes CASVGLAGPTDTQYF.

The J gene is TRBJ2-7, the V gene TRBV13; D gene unclear. This CDR3 has 14 amino acids. Trimming took 0 bases from V and 2 from J, leaving 8 bases between them. Germline CDR1 and CDR2: PRHDT and FYEKMQ (reference sequence). The DNA for the CDR3 is TGTGCCAGCAGCTTAGGTCACCTCCCCTACGAGCAGTACTTC. This gives the protein CASSLGHLPYEQYF.

V and J are TRBV5-6 and TRBJ2-7; D uncertain. CDR3 length: 14 amino acids. With 6 bases removed from V and 2 bases from J, the gap between germline ends came to 15 bases. Germline-derived CDR1 and CDR2 are SGHDT and YYEEEE. The CDR3 sequence: CASIKGGGPYEQYF. In nucleotides, the CDR3 is TGTGCCAGCATCAAGGGTGGCGGTCCCTACGAGCAGTACTTC. Drawing the rest from reference TRBV5-6 and TRBJ2-7, the complete variable domain is DAGVTQSPTHLIKTRGQQVTLRCSPKSGHDTVSWYQQALGQGPQFIFQYYEEEERQRGNFPDRFSGHQFPNYSSELNVNALLLGDSALYLCASIKGGGPYEQYFGPGTRLTVT.

This clonotype was seen only a few times. This chain connects TRBV6-5 to TRBJ2-5; a possible D gene is TRBD1 (6 bases). Trimming took off 6 bases at V and 3 bases at J, with 26 bases between the two ends. The CDR3 consists of 18 residues. The germline V gene encodes CDR1 MNHEY and CDR2 SVGAGI. The CDR3 DNA follows: TGTGCCAGCAGATCTGGGGCTGGGACACGCCATCAAGAAGAGACCCAGTACTTC. The encoded protein is CASRSGAGTRHQEETQYF.